A selection of T cell receptor beta chains follows, all from one sample in a study of T cell repertoires in cytomegalovirus infection. Antigens for these TCRs are unknown. TCRdb processed the reads anew with MiXCR; each CDR3 protein has one entry. Here the sample spans about 920,000 distinct CDR3 sequences, roughly a third being singletons. The sequenced sample was cultured CD8+ T cells from PBMCs, obtained from culture after CMV antigen stimulation. The receptors originated from a human donor in good health (CMV status not recorded). Some clones in this sample may be carry-over from other donors' samples. CDR3s leave out the opening cysteine and the closing phenylalanine or tryptophan. Clone size, where shown, is once, few, many, or a class for clones that have expanded.

- TRBV28 ASSPRGDETQY
many TRBV7-9 ASSSGGANTEAF
- TRBV6-5 ASSSSGGASYTGELF
few TRBV7-2 ASSPSSGTSGGANQY
- TRBV6-1 ASSDTGSSYNEQF
- TRBV5-6 ASSPQGKGLF
few TRBV4-1 ASSQGPGQGKDEQF
many TRBV7-6 ASSLEGGDIQY
few TRBV3-1 ASSQAGEGTEAF
many TRBV7-8 ASSSLAGVNEQF
- TRBV24-1 ATSDITSGGLTDTQY
many TRBV7-2 ATEGLGGADTQY
- TRBV14 ASSQAHYLSNYGYT
- TRBV11-2 ASSLGGDLVYNYGYT
- TRBV6-8 ASSTGQGALPLH
- TRBV4-3 ASSQEGSSSGANVLT
- TRBV27 ASSEGPDVGQF
- TRBV7-3 ASSLAYGAEAF
few TRBV7-9 ASSLAPSGDTGELF
- TRBV9 ASSVGRLTEAF
- TRBV6-2/TRBV6-3 ASSSGGLQETQY
- TRBV28 ASGRTGASTEAF
- TRBV7-9 ASSLDPDSGHYGYT